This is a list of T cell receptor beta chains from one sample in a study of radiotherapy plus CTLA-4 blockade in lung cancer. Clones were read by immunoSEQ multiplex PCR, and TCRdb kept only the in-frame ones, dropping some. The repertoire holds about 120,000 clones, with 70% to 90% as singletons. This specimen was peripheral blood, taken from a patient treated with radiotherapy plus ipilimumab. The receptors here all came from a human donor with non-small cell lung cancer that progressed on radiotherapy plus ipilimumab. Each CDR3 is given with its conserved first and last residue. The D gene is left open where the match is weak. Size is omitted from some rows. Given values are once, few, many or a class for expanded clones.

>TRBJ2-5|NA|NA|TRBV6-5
CASSYSPGKYETQYF
TGTGCCAGCAGTTACTCTCCGGGAAAATACGAGACCCAGTACTTC
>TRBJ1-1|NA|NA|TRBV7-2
CASSLLGMNTEAFF
TGTGCCAGCAGCTTACTTGGGATGAACACTGAAGCTTTCTTT
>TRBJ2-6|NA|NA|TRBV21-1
CASSPQAGGPGAGANVLTF
TGTGCCAGCAGCCCCCAGGCGGGCGGACCTGGGGCTGGGGCCAACGTCCTGACTTTC
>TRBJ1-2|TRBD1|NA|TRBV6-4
CASLDRGATRINYGYTF
TGTGCCAGCCTGGACAGGGGGGCGACCCGGATTAACTATGGCTACACCTTC
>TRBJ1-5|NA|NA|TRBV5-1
CASSFKGDLGEPQHF
TGCGCCAGCAGCTTTAAAGGGGACCTGGGGGAGCCCCAGCATTTT
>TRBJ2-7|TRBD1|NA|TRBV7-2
CASSLTRQGVQYF
TGTGCCAGCAGCTTAACCAGACAGGGGGTGCAGTACTTC
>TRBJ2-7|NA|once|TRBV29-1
CSVSVAYEQYF
TGCAGCGTTTCGGTCGCCTACGAGCAGTACTTC
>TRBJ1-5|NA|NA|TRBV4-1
CASSQAGGSGSNQPQHF
TGCGCCAGCAGCCAAGCGGGAGGGTCGGGGTCCAATCAGCCCCAGCATTTT
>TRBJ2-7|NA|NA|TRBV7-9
CASSLVTGRDEQYF
TGTGCCAGCAGCTTAGTAACAGGGAGGGACGAGCAGTACTTC
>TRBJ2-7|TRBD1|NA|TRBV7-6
CASSLPAGTGEREQYF
TGTGCCAGCAGCTTACCAGCCGGGACAGGCGAACGCGAGCAGTACTTC
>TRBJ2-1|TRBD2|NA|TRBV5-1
CASSSIAGGDNEQFF
TGCGCCAGCAGCTCTATAGCGGGAGGAGACAATGAGCAGTTCTTC
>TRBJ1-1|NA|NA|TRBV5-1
CASSPLTEPSTEAFF
TGCGCCAGCAGCCCCCTAACAGAACCCTCTACTGAAGCTTTCTTT
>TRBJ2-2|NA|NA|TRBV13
CASSSTVYTGELFF
TGTGCCAGCAGCTCGACGGTATACACCGGGGAGCTGTTTTTT
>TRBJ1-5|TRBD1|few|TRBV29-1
CSVGGGTGNNQPQHF
TGCAGCGTTGGGGGGGGGACAGGAAACAATCAGCCCCAGCATTTT
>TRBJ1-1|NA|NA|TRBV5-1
CASSPGGAEDTEAFF
TGCGCCAGCAGCCCGGGGGGGGCCGAGGACACTGAAGCTTTCTTT
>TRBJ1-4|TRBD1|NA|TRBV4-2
CASSQERDSNEKLFF
TGTGCCAGCAGCCAAGAAAGGGACAGTAATGAAAAACTGTTTTTT
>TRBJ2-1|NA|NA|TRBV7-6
CASSQPAPDNEQFF
TGTGCCAGCAGCCAACCGGCGCCCGACAATGAGCAGTTCTTC
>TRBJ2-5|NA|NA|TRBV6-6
CASSYAGGGQETQYF
TGTGCCAGCAGTTACGCAGGAGGGGGACAAGAGACCCAGTACTTC
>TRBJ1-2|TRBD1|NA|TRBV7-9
CASSPPGGQGSYGYTF
TGTGCCAGCAGCCCCCCCGGGGGACAGGGTTCCTATGGCTACACCTTC
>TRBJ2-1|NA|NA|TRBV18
CASSGGSSYNEQFF
TGTGCCAGCTCAGGTGGGAGCTCCTACAATGAGCAGTTCTTC
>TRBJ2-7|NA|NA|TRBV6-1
CASSEGATYEQYF
TGTGCCAGCAGTGAAGGGGCCACCTACGAGCAGTACTTC
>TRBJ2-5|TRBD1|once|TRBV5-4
CASSFDRGGQETQYF
TGTGCCAGCAGCTTCGACAGGGGGGGCCAAGAGACCCAGTACTTC
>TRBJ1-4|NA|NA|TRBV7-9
CASSPGHLHEKLFF
TGTGCCAGCAGCCCAGGACACCTCCATGAAAAACTGTTTTTT
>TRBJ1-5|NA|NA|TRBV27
CASRRGARQPQHF
TGTGCCAGTCGTCGGGGGGCGCGGCAGCCCCAGCATTTT
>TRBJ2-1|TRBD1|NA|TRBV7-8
CASSLGPGQALNEQFF
TGTGCCAGCAGTTTAGGCCCGGGACAGGCACTCAATGAGCAGTTCTTC
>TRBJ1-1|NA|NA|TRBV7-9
CASSLGTANTEAFF
TGTGCCAGCAGCTTAGGGACAGCAAACACTGAAGCTTTCTTT
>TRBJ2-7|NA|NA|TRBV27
CASSSPPPGTPSYEQYF
TGTGCCAGCAGTTCACCCCCCCCCGGGACACCATCCTACGAGCAGTACTTC
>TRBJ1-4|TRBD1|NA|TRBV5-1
CASSPDRGGEKLFF
TGCGCCAGCAGCCCTGACAGGGGGGGTGAAAAACTGTTTTTT
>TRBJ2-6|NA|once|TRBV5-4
CASSSLITSGANVLTF
TGTGCCAGCAGCTCACTCATCACCTCTGGGGCCAACGTCCTGACTTTC
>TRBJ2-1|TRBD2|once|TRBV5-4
CASSNLAGGPNEQFF
TGTGCCAGCAGCAATCTAGCGGGAGGGCCCAATGAGCAGTTCTTC
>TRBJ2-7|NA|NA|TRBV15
CATSRDKRAQGEQYF
TGTGCCACCAGCAGAGATAAAAGGGCCCAGGGGGAGCAGTACTTC
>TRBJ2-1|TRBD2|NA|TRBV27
CASRGLAGALSSYNEQFF
TGTGCCAGCAGAGGACTAGCGGGAGCGCTGAGCTCCTACAATGAGCAGTTCTTC
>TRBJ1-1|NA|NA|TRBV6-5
CASSYGIGMNTEAFF
TGTGCCAGCAGTTACGGTATAGGCATGAACACTGAAGCTTTCTTT
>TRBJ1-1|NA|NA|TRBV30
CAWTSSGSTEAFF
TGTGCCTGGACCTCGTCGGGGTCCACTGAAGCTTTCTTT
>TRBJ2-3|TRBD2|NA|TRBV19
CASSILAGGRTDTQYF
TGTGCCAGTAGTATCCTAGCGGGAGGGAGAACAGATACGCAGTATTTT
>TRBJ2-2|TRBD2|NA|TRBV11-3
CASKTGTSGNTGELFF
TGTGCCAGCAAGACCGGGACTAGCGGGAACACCGGGGAGCTGTTTTTT
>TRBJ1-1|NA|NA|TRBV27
CASSLISGRGTEAFF
TGTGCCAGCAGTTTAATCTCAGGGAGGGGCACTGAAGCTTTCTTT
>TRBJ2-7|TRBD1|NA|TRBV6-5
CASKTTGVDYEQYF
TGTGCCAGCAAAACGACAGGGGTAGACTACGAGCAGTACTTC
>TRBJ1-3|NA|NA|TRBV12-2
CASRLPRAGNCSGNTIYF
TGTGCAAGTCGCTTACCTAGAGCAGGGAACTGCTCTGGAAACACCATATATTTT
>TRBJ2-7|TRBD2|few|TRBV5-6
CASSLVLAGVAEQYF
TGTGCCAGCAGCTTGGTTCTAGCGGGAGTAGCCGAGCAGTACTTC
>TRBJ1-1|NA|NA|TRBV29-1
CSVALVTTEAFF
TGCAGCGTTGCATTGGTTACCACTGAAGCTTTCTTT